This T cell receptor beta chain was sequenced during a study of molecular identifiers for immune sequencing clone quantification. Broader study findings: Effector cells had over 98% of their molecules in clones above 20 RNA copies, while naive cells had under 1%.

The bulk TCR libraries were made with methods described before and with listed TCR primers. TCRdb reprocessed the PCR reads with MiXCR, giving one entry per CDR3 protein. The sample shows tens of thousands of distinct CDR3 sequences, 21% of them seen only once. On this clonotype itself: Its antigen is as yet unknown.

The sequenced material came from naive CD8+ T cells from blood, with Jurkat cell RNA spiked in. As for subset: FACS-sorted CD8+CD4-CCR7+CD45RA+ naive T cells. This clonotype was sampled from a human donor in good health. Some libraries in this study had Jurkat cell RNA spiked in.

The CDR3 reads CASSVGQGVDTQYF. DNA of the CDR3: TGTGCCAGCAGCGTGGGACAGGGGGTTGATACGCAGTATTTT. V and J are TRBV7-6 and TRBJ2-3; 11 bases are a match to TRBD1. CDR3 length equals 14 residues. V lost 5 bases, J lost 6 bases, and 4 bases stayed unmatched. Germline-derived CDR1 and CDR2 are SGHVS and FNYEAQ.